A selection of T cell receptor beta chains follows, all from one sample in a study of blood T cell repertoires in COVID-19. Profiled with immunoSEQ multiplex PCR; TCRdb holds only in-frame clones, not every one. Here the sample spans 65,000 to 75,000 clones, roughly 80% being singletons. Material: peripheral blood. Receptors were obtained from a woman aged 60 to 75 with acute or convalescent COVID-19. Each CDR3 is given with its conserved first and last residue. D genes are given only for firm matches. A row's size may be missing; if present it is once, few, many or a size class.

clone_size	v_call	cdr3_length	d_call	j_call	cdr3_aa	cdr3_nt
.	TRBV14	14	.	TRBJ2-5	CASSQYLAPETQYF	TGTGCCAGCAGCCAATACCTGGCCCCAGAGACCCAGTACTTC
.	TRBV7-9	15	TRBD1	TRBJ1-3	CASSTRQGAGNTIYF	TGTGCCAGCAGCACCCGACAGGGGGCTGGAAACACCATATATTTT
.	TRBV12-3/TRBV12-4	13	.	TRBJ1-1	CASSLYSPTEAFF	TGTGCCAGCAGTTTATATTCCCCCACTGAAGCTTTCTTT
.	TRBV29-1	13	.	TRBJ1-4	CSVVGQGTEKLFF	TGCAGCGTTGTAGGGCAGGGGACCGAAAAACTGTTTTTT
.	TRBV9	15	TRBD2	TRBJ2-3	CASSAPGGSTDTQYF	TGTGCCAGCAGCGCCCCCGGGGGGAGCACAGATACGCAGTATTTT
.	TRBV19	17	TRBD1	TRBJ1-2	CASSMRRGRTGVYGYTF	TGTGCCAGTAGTATGCGGAGAGGGAGGACAGGGGTCTATGGCTACACCTTC
.	TRBV18	16	.	TRBJ1-2	CASSPPGQGINDGYTF	TGTGCCAGCTCACCACCGGGTCAGGGAATTAACGATGGCTACACCTTC
few	TRBV19	13	TRBD1	TRBJ2-5	CASDTGVGETQYF	TGTGCCAGTGACACAGGGGTTGGGGAGACCCAGTACTTC
.	TRBV5-1	16	TRBD2	TRBJ2-1	CASSHTGTSGNNEQFF	TGCGCCAGCAGCCATACCGGGACTAGCGGGAACAATGAGCAGTTCTTC
.	TRBV5-1	12	.	TRBJ2-2	CASIGNTGELFF	TGCGCCAGCATCGGTAACACCGGGGAGCTGTTTTTT
few	TRBV4-1	15	.	TRBJ1-3	CASSQEKTRGHTIYF	TGCGCCAGCAGCCAAGAGAAGACCCGAGGGCACACCATATATTTT
.	TRBV6-2/TRBV6-3	15	.	TRBJ2-7	CASSLLRDKAYEQYF	TGTGCCAGCAGCCTCCTCCGGGACAAGGCCTACGAGCAGTACTTC
.	TRBV20-1	11	.	TRBJ2-7	CSVTAGHEQYF	TGCAGTGTTACGGCGGGACACGAGCAGTACTTC
.	TRBV19	17	TRBD1	TRBJ2-2	CASKEVDRGAGTGELFF	TGTGCCAGTAAGGAAGTTGACAGGGGCGCGGGGACCGGGGAGCTGTTTTTT
.	TRBV4-2	14	.	TRBJ2-1	CASSTQPYDNEQFF	TGTGCCAGCAGCACCCAACCCTATGACAATGAGCAGTTCTTC
.	TRBV10-1	16	TRBD1	TRBJ2-7	CASSESPGQPSYEQYF	TGCGCCAGCAGTGAGTCCCCGGGACAGCCCTCCTACGAGCAGTACTTC
few	TRBV7-8	14	TRBD1	TRBJ1-5	CASSVRQGTQPQHF	TGTGCCAGCAGCGTCAGACAGGGGACTCAGCCCCAGCATTTT
.	TRBV29-1	12	TRBD1	TRBJ1-2	CSVSPGGTGYTF	TGCAGCGTATCCCCAGGGGGGACTGGCTACACCTTC
.	TRBV10-1	15	TRBD2	TRBJ2-1	CASSGTSGGSWEQFF	TGCGCCAGCAGTGGTACTAGCGGGGGTAGCTGGGAGCAGTTCTTC
.	TRBV6-5	14	.	TRBJ1-2	CASSRGSSGYGYTF	TGTGCCAGCAGTCGAGGATCTAGCGGCTATGGCTACACCTTC
.	TRBV27	15	TRBD1	TRBJ2-7	CASSLRAGGAYEQYF	TGTGCCAGCAGCCTTCGGGCAGGGGGCGCCTACGAGCAGTACTTC
few	TRBV6-1	16	TRBD1	TRBJ1-1	CASSATRGRYDTEAFF	TGTGCCAGCAGTGCCACCAGGGGGCGGTACGACACTGAAGCTTTCTTT
.	TRBV29-1	11	TRBD1	TRBJ1-6	CSVVSGGHLHF	TGCAGCGTTGTTTCAGGGGGTCATCTCCACTTT
few	TRBV5-1	13	.	TRBJ1-2	CASSPEGDYGYTF	TGCGCCAGCAGCCCAGAGGGGGACTATGGCTACACCTTC
.	TRBV29-1	13	.	TRBJ1-1	CSVQVNRDTEAFF	TGCAGCGTTCAAGTAAACAGGGACACTGAAGCTTTCTTT
.	TRBV2	14	.	TRBJ1-6	CASSESRVNSPLHF	TGTGCCAGCAGTGAAAGCAGGGTGAATTCACCCCTCCACTTT
.	TRBV9	15	.	TRBJ2-3	CASSVDGGYTDTQYF	TGTGCCAGCAGCGTAGATGGGGGGTACACAGATACGCAGTATTTT
.	TRBV27	17	TRBD1	TRBJ1-2	CASSLKGQAVVNYGYTF	TGTGCCAGCAGTTTAAAGGGACAGGCGGTCGTTAACTATGGCTACACCTTC
.	TRBV21-1	17	.	TRBJ2-1	CASSNILGHSGWYEQFF	TGTGCCAGCAGCAATATATTAGGGCACAGCGGGTGGTATGAGCAGTTCTTC
.	TRBV6-6	18	TRBD2	TRBJ2-7	CASSRTFTGTSGGVEQYF	TGTGCCAGCAGTCGTACCTTTACCGGGACTAGCGGGGGGGTCGAGCAGTACTTC
few	TRBV5-6	11	.	TRBJ2-1	CASSKAYEQFF	TGTGCCAGCAGTAAAGCGTATGAGCAGTTCTTC
.	TRBV19	14	TRBD2	TRBJ2-1	CASSPAGSYNEQFF	TGTGCCAGTAGCCCAGCGGGGAGTTACAATGAGCAGTTCTTC
few	TRBV5-4	13	.	TRBJ1-2	CASSWHRVDGYTF	TGTGCCAGCAGCTGGCACAGGGTGGATGGCTACACCTTC
.	TRBV10-1	13	.	TRBJ1-1	CASSPRGNTEAFF	TGCGCCAGCAGTCCCCGGGGAAACACTGAAGCTTTCTTT
.	TRBV30	15	.	TRBJ1-2	CAWSSFGGQYYGYTF	TGTGCCTGGAGTTCCTTTGGCGGACAGTACTATGGCTACACCTTC
.	TRBV5-1	11	TRBD1	TRBJ1-1	CASSSGGRAFF	TGCGCCAGCAGCTCAGGGGGTCGAGCTTTCTTT
.	TRBV19	13	.	TRBJ1-1	CASSSRRGAEAFF	TGTGCCAGTAGTTCGCGACGCGGGGCTGAAGCTTTCTTT
few	TRBV20-1	11	.	TRBJ1-2	CSAPTGLKDTF	TGCAGTGCTCCGACTGGGTTAAAAGACACCTTC
.	TRBV6-5	13	.	TRBJ2-7	CASSPRQSTVQYF	TGTGCCAGCAGTCCCAGACAATCTACTGTGCAGTACTTC
.	TRBV5-4	13	.	TRBJ1-4	CASSSQGQGKLFF	TGTGCCAGCAGCTCCCAGGGCCAGGGAAAACTGTTTTTT
.	TRBV24-1	16	TRBD1	TRBJ2-3	CATSDLGQGTADTQYF	TGTGCCACCAGTGATTTGGGACAGGGGACGGCAGATACGCAGTATTTT
.	TRBV5-5	16	TRBD1	TRBJ2-2	CASSSDRGSNTGELFF	TGTGCCAGCAGCTCCGACAGGGGGTCGAACACCGGGGAGCTGTTTTTT
.	TRBV27	14	TRBD1	TRBJ1-1	CASHRGRKNTEAFF	TGTGCCAGCCACAGGGGTAGGAAGAACACTGAAGCTTTCTTT
.	TRBV6-5	11	.	TRBJ1-1	CASMAAIEAFF	TGTGCCAGCATGGCAGCGATTGAAGCTTTCTTT
once	TRBV2	14	.	TRBJ2-7	CASSARKVGYEQYF	TGTGCCAGCAGTGCAAGGAAAGTCGGGTACGAGCAGTACTTC
.	TRBV18	14	TRBD1	TRBJ1-5	CASSPGQLNQPQHF	TGTGCCAGCTCACCGGGACAGCTTAATCAGCCCCAGCATTTT
.	TRBV27	15	.	TRBJ1-1	CASSLGRDRDTEAFF	TGTGCCAGCAGTTTAGGGCGGGACCGGGACACTGAAGCTTTCTTT
.	TRBV5-5	14	.	TRBJ2-2	CASSSTGRAGELFF	TGTGCCAGCAGCTCAACAGGGAGAGCCGGGGAGCTGTTTTTT